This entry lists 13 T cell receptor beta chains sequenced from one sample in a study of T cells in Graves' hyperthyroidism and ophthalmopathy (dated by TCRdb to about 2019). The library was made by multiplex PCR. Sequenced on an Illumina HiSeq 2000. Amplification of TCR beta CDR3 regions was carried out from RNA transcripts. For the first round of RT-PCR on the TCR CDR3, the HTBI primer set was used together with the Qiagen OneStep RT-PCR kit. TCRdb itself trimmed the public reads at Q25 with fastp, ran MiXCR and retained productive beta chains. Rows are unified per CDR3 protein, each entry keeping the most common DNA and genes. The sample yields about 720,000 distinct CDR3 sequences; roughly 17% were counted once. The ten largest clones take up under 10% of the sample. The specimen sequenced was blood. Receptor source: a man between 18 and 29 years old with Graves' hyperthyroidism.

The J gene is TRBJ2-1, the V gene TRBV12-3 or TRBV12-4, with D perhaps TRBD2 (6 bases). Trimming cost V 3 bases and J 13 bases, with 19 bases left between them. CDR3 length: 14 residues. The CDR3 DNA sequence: TGTGCCAGCAGTTTTCAGCGGGCGGCTGGCACCCAGTTCTTC. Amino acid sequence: CASSFQRAAGTQFF.

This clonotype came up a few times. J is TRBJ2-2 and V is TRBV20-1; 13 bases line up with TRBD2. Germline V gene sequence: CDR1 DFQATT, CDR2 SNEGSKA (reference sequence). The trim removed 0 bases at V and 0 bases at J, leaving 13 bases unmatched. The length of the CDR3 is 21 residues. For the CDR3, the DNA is TGCAGTGCTAGAGATTCCCCCCTCACTAGCGGGAGGGATACGAACACCGGGGAGCTGTTTTTT. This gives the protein CSARDSPLTSGRDTNTGELFF.

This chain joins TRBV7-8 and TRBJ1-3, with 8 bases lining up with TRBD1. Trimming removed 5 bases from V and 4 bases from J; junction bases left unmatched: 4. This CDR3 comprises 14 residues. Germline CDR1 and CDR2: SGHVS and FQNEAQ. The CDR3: CASSDRGYGNTIYF. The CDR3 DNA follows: TGTGCCAGCAGCGACAGGGGCTACGGAAACACCATATATTTT.

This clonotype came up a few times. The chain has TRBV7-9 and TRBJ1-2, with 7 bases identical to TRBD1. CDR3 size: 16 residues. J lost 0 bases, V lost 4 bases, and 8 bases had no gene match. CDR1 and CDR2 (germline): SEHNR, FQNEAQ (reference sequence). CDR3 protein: CASSSSGQSANYGYTF. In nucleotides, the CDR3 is TGTGCCAGCAGCTCATCGGGACAGAGCGCTAACTATGGCTACACCTTC.

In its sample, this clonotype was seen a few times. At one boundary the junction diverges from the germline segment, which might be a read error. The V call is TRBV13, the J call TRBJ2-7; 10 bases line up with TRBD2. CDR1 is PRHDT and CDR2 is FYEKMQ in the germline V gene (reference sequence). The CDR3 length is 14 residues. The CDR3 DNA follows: TGTGCCAGCAGCCTGGGACTAGCGAGGTACGAGCAGCACTTC. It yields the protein CASSLGLARYEQHF.

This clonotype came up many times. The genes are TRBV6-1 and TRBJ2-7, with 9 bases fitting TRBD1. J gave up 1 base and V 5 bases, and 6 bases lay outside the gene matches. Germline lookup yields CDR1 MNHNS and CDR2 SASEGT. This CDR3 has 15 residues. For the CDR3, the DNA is TGTGCCAGCAGTCAACGACAGGGGGGTTCCTACGAGCAGTACTTC. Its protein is CASSQRQGGSYEQYF.

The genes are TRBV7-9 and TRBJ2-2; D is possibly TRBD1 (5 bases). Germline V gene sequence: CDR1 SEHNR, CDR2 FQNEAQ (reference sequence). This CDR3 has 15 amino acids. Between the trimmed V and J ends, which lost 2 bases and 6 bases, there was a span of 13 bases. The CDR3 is CASSLSRVNAGELFF. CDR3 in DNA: TGTGCCAGCAGCTTATCCAGGGTAAATGCCGGGGAGCTGTTTTTT. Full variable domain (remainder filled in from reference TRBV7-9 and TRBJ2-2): DTGVSQNPRHKITKRGQNVTFRCDPISEHNRLYWYRQTLGQGPEFLTYFQNEAQLEKSRLLSDRFSAERPKGSFSTLEIQRTEQGDSAMYLCASSLSRVNAGELFFGEGSRLTVL.

The CDR3 coding sequence is TGTGCCAGCAGTTACAGGGGGTTGGCTAATGAAAAACTGTTTTTT. This gives the protein CASSYRGLANEKLFF. V gene TRBV6-2 or TRBV6-3 combines with J gene TRBJ1-4, with D perhaps matching TRBD1 (6 bases). Germline-derived CDR1 and CDR2 are MNHEY and SVGEGT. The CDR3 totals 15 residues. V lost 2 bases and J 3 bases, leaving 10 bases between the germline ends.

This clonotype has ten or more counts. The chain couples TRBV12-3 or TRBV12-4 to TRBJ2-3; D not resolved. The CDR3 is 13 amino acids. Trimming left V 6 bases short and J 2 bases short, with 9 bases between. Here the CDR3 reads CASSRLYTDTQYF. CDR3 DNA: TGTGCCAGCAGCCGACTCTACACAGATACGCAGTATTTT.

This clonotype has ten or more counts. Here the CDR3 DNA reads TGTGCCAGCAGTTCACCGGGACAGGGAATCTACGAGCAGTACTTC. This translates into CASSSPGQGIYEQYF. The rearrangement joins TRBV28 to TRBJ2-7; 9 bases are shared with TRBD1. This CDR3 contains 15 residues. The trim removed 4 bases at V and 3 bases at J, leaving 7 bases unmatched. Germline CDR1 and CDR2: MDHEN and SYDVKM.

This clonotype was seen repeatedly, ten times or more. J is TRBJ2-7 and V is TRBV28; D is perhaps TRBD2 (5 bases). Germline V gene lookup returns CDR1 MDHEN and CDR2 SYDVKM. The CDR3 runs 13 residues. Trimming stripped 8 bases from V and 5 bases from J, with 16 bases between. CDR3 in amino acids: CASSRTLRDEQYF. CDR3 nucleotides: TGTGCCAGCTCAAGGACCTTGAGGGACGAGCAGTACTTC. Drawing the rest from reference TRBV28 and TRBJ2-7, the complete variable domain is DVKVTQSSRYLVKRTGEKVFLECVQDMDHENMFWYRQDPGLGLRLIYFSYDVKMKEKGDIPEGYSVSREKKERFSLILESASTNQTSMYLCASSRTLRDEQYFGPGTRLTVT.

CDR3 in amino acids: CASSFVGLAGVLGTDTQYF. CDR3 DNA sequence: TGTGCCAGCAGTTTTGTGGGACTAGCGGGAGTGTTGGGCACAGATACGCAGTATTTT. V and J are TRBV12-3 or TRBV12-4 and TRBJ2-3, with 14 bases lining up with TRBD2. Trimming removed 3 bases from V and 1 base from J; junction bases left unmatched: 9. The CDR3 contains 19 residues.

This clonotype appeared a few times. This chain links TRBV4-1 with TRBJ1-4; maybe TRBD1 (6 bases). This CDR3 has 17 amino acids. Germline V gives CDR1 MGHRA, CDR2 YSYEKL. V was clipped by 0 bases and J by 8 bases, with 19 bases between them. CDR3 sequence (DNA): TGCGCCAGCAGCCAAGATATTGGACAGTCTGGTGAAGAAAAACTGTTTTTT. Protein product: CASSQDIGQSGEEKLFF.